The rows below give T cell receptor beta chains drawn from one sample of a study of blood T cell repertoires in COVID-19. Clones were sequenced by immunoSEQ multiplex PCR, and TCRdb holds only the in-frame ones, with some missing. The table shows tens of thousands of clones, with 88% occurring only once. Sequenced: peripheral blood. The origin of the receptors is an older woman with acute or convalescent COVID-19. The CDR3 runs from the conserved cysteine through the conserved F or W. A D gene is named only where the DNA matches it firmly. Where a row states a size, it is once, few, many or the class of an expanded clone; other rows omit it.

D | J | V | size | CDR3 | DNA
- | TRBJ2-6 | TRBV6-6 | - | CASSHGMYGANVLTF | TGTGCCAGCAGTCACGGGATGTACGGGGCCAACGTCCTGACTTTC
- | TRBJ2-1 | TRBV19 | - | CASSIRTPTAFNEQFF | TGTGCCAGTAGTATCAGGACTCCAACCGCTTTCAATGAGCAGTTCTTC
- | TRBJ2-5 | TRBV2 | - | CASRQFGSEKETQYF | TGTGCCAGCAGGCAATTCGGGTCGGAAAAAGAGACCCAGTACTTC
- | TRBJ1-4 | TRBV5-1 | - | CASSLGVGELFF | TGCGCCAGCAGCTTAGGGGTCGGTGAACTGTTTTTT
TRBD2 | TRBJ2-1 | TRBV6-1 | once | CASSEGLAGIYSSYNEQFF | TGTGCCAGCAGTGAAGGACTAGCGGGGATTTACAGCTCCTACAATGAGCAGTTCTTC
- | TRBJ2-7 | TRBV27 | - | CASSLALTYEQYF | TGTGCCAGCAGTTTAGCGCTTACCTACGAGCAGTACTTC
TRBD1 | TRBJ1-5 | TRBV5-6 | - | CASSQQGRFDSNQPQHF | TGTGCCAGCAGTCAACAGGGGCGCTTCGATAGCAATCAGCCCCAGCATTTT
- | TRBJ1-5 | TRBV19 | - | CASTSRVYQPQHF | TGTGCCAGCACGAGCAGGGTTTACCAGCCCCAGCATTTT
TRBD1 | TRBJ1-1 | TRBV18 | - | CASSPRVAGGSGEAFF | TGTGCCAGCTCACCAAGAGTCGCAGGGGGGTCTGGTGAAGCTTTCTTT
TRBD1 | TRBJ2-1 | TRBV5-1 | - | CASSPDRGRGNEQFF | TGCGCCAGCAGCCCGGACAGGGGGCGCGGGAATGAGCAGTTCTTC
TRBD2 | TRBJ2-7 | TRBV4-2 | - | CASSQVGTSGTTYEQYF | TGTGCCAGCAGCCAAGTAGGGACTAGCGGGACCACCTACGAGCAGTACTTC
TRBD1 | TRBJ2-6 | TRBV28 | - | CASITGASSGANVLTF | TGTGCCAGCATCACAGGGGCGAGCTCTGGGGCCAACGTCCTGACTTTC
- | TRBJ1-1 | TRBV3-1/TRBV3-2 | - | CASSQEATAKAFF | TGTGCCAGCAGCCAAGAGGCTACAGCCAAAGCTTTCTTT
- | TRBJ2-7 | TRBV18 | once | CASSPLRQGLDEQYF | TGTGCCAGCTCACCCTTACGACAGGGACTAGACGAGCAGTACTTC
- | TRBJ1-4 | TRBV5-1 | once | CASSDQGSSNEKLFF | TGCGCCAGCAGCGATCAGGGTAGTTCTAATGAAAAACTGTTTTTT
- | TRBJ1-2 | TRBV5-1 | - | CASSLAVVSANYGYTF | TGCGCCAGCAGCTTGGCCGTTGTGTCAGCTAACTATGGCTACACCTTC
- | TRBJ1-2 | TRBV6-1 | - | CASSESGTAGYTF | TGTGCCAGCAGTGAGTCGGGAACTGCTGGCTACACCTTC
- | TRBJ2-7 | TRBV28 | once | CASMIPGSSVYEQYF | TGTGCCAGCATGATCCCCGGGAGTTCCGTGTACGAGCAGTACTTC
TRBD2 | TRBJ2-5 | TRBV7-8 | - | CASSLVGGGAPETQYF | TGTGCCAGCAGCTTAGTGGGCGGGGGGGCCCCAGAGACCCAGTACTTC
TRBD1 | TRBJ2-7 | TRBV7-6 | - | CASSLIGTGNYEQYF | TGTGCCAGCAGCTTAATTGGGACAGGGAACTACGAGCAGTACTTC
TRBD2 | TRBJ2-7 | TRBV9 | - | CASSVGLAGSYEQYF | TGTGCCAGCAGCGTAGGGCTAGCGGGCTCCTACGAGCAGTACTTC
TRBD2 | TRBJ2-5 | TRBV2 | - | CASSGLAGIETQYF | TGTGCCAGCAGCGGACTAGCGGGGATAGAGACCCAGTACTTC
TRBD2 | TRBJ2-5 | TRBV11-2 | once | CASTESGRNGETQYF | TGTGCCAGCACCGAAAGCGGGAGAAATGGAGAGACCCAGTACTTC
- | TRBJ2-5 | TRBV6-2/TRBV6-3 | - | CASSFIFLETQYF | TGTGCCAGCAGCTTTATCTTCCTGGAGACCCAGTACTTC
TRBD2 | TRBJ2-3 | TRBV25-1 | - | CASSEFRTSVDTQYF | TGTGCCAGCAGTGAATTTAGGACTAGCGTTGATACGCAGTATTTT
TRBD2 | TRBJ2-1 | TRBV11-1 | - | CASTLGTSYNEQFF | TGTGCCAGCACCCTGGGGACTAGCTACAATGAGCAGTTCTTC
TRBD1 | TRBJ1-2 | TRBV7-8 | - | CASSSDRGRGYTF | TGTGCCAGCAGCTCGGACAGGGGGCGCGGCTACACCTTC
TRBD1 | TRBJ1-6 | TRBV13 | - | CASSEGQGDTPLHF | TGTGCCAGCAGCGAGGGACAGGGGGATACACCCCTCCACTTT
- | TRBJ1-1 | TRBV15 | - | CATSRDFLRRIEAFF | TGTGCCACCAGCAGAGATTTTTTAAGGCGGATTGAAGCTTTCTTT
- | TRBJ2-2 | TRBV27 | - | CASSYGLIPLTGELFF | TGTGCCAGCAGCTATGGGCTTATCCCGCTCACCGGGGAGCTGTTTTTT
- | TRBJ1-1 | TRBV12-3/TRBV12-4 | - | CASSLGQGEAFF | TGTGCCAGCAGCCTGGGGCAGGGTGAAGCTTTCTTT
- | TRBJ1-5 | TRBV7-8 | - | CASSLSPKPQHF | TGTGCCAGCAGCTTATCCCCAAAGCCCCAGCATTTT
- | TRBJ1-1 | TRBV6-4 | - | CASSGGGTLNTEAFF | TGTGCCAGCAGTGGTGGGGGGACCCTGAACACTGAAGCTTTCTTT
- | TRBJ1-1 | TRBV10-3 | - | CAINPTEYTEAFF | TGTGCCATCAACCCGACAGAGTACACTGAAGCTTTCTTT
- | TRBJ2-1 | TRBV29-1 | - | CSVEDLGTMRQFF | TGCAGCGTTGAAGATCTAGGTACAATGAGGCAGTTCTTC
- | TRBJ2-5 | TRBV30 | - | CAWSLLHRPQETQYF | TGTGCCTGGAGCCTACTACATCGCCCCCAAGAGACCCAGTACTTC
- | TRBJ1-2 | TRBV7-9 | - | CASSADSGNYGYTF | TGTGCCAGCAGCGCGGACAGCGGTAACTATGGCTACACCTTC
- | TRBJ2-2 | TRBV11-2 | - | CASSLIAGELFF | TGTGCCAGCAGCTTAATCGCCGGGGAGCTGTTTTTT